Following are 11 T cell receptor beta chains from one sample sequenced in a study of T cells in Graves' hyperthyroidism and ophthalmopathy. Amplification of TCR beta CDR3 regions used RNA as the template. When the TCR CDR3 underwent first-round RT-PCR, the HTBI primer set was used. TCRdb ran MiXCR on the multiplex PCR reads and lists one entry per CDR3 protein. The sample lists hundreds of thousands of distinct CDR3 sequences; roughly 14% were seen once. Material: blood. The receptor set was obtained from a young woman with Graves' hyperthyroidism.

This clonotype was seen at least ten times. CDR3 region: CASSRSGAPRPQHF. CDR3 coding DNA: TGTGCCAGCAGCCGTTCGGGGGCCCCTCGGCCCCAGCATTTT. The V and J genes are TRBV12-3 or TRBV12-4 and TRBJ1-5, with D maybe TRBD1 (6 bases). V lost 6 bases to trimming and J lost 9 bases, with 18 bases between them. This CDR3 has 14 residues.

This clonotype was seen only a few times. CDR3 sequence (DNA): TGTGCCAGCAGTTTCCAGGTTTCCGAAAAACTGTTTTTT. Its protein is CASSFQVSEKLFF. The V gene is TRBV27, the J gene TRBJ1-4; D unclear. The V gene's germline CDR1 is MNHEY and CDR2 SMNVEV (reference sequence). Trimming shortened V by 3 bases and J by 8 bases, and 10 bases separated the two germline ends. The CDR3 sequence is 13 residues long.

This clonotype came up many times. The chain links TRBV11-2 to TRBJ2-1, with 8 bases that match TRBD2. The trim removed 2 bases at V and 5 bases at J, leaving 2 bases unmatched. Per the germline V gene, CDR1 is SGHAT and CDR2 is FQNNGV. The CDR3 totals 14 residues. In nucleotides, the CDR3 is TGTGCCAGCAGCTTAAGACTAGCGAACAATGAGCAGTTCTTC. This codes for CASSLRLANNEQFF.

The J gene is TRBJ1-1, the V gene TRBV29-1; D is uncertain. CDR3 length: 12 residues. V lost 4 bases to trimming and J lost 3 bases, with 9 bases between them. The V gene's germline CDR1 is SQVTM and CDR2 ANQGSEA. The CDR3 protein is CSVVGLDTEAFF. The CDR3 coding sequence is TGCAGCGTTGTAGGGTTGGACACTGAAGCTTTCTTT.

A remark on this clonotype: Germline is not matched at one junction end, which may reflect a read error. The chain combines TRBV6-1 with TRBJ2-3; 8 bases fit TRBD2. CDR1 is MNHNS, CDR2 SASEGT, per germline. The CDR3 has 13 amino acids. CDR3 region: CGAAGGRTDTQYF. The CDR3, as DNA: TGCGGGGCGGCGGGGGGTCGAACAGATACGCAGTATTTT.

This clonotype was picked up many times. The rearrangement links TRBV11-1 to TRBJ2-1; 11 nucleotides match TRBD2. Losses at the gene ends were 5 bases for V and 6 bases for J; bases not matched to a gene: 6. This CDR3 is 15 amino acids long. Germline V gene lookup returns CDR1 SGHAT and CDR2 FQDESV (reference sequence). Here the CDR3 DNA reads TGTGCCAGCAGCGCCGGGACTAGCGGCCGCAATGAGCAGTTCTTC. Residues: CASSAGTSGRNEQFF.

This clonotype was observed many times. The rearrangement links TRBV6-1 to TRBJ1-5, with D possibly TRBD1 on 5 matching bases. Per germline, CDR1 MNHNS and CDR2 SASEGT. The CDR3 has 14 residues. V lost 5 bases and J 6 bases, leaving 14 bases between the germline ends. In DNA, the CDR3 is TGTGCCAGCAGTTCCCGACAGAGCGCTCAGCCCCAGCATTTT. Translating it yields CASSSRQSAQPQHF.

This clonotype was counted ten times or more. The rearrangement uses TRBV7-3 and TRBJ2-1; D remains unclear. Trimming took 4 bases from V and 8 from J, leaving 9 bases between them. CDR1 is SGHTA and CDR2 is FQGTGA in the germline V gene. The CDR3 runs to 12 residues. The CDR3 region is CASSSTRDEQFF. CDR3 DNA: TGTGCCAGCAGCTCGACCCGTGATGAGCAGTTCTTC. Variable domain in full (rest from reference TRBV7-3 and TRBJ2-1): GAGVSQTPSNKVTEKGKYVELRCDPISGHTALYWYRQSLGQGPEFLIYFQGTGAADDSGLPNDRFFAVRPEGSVSTLKIQRTERGDSAVYLCASSSTRDEQFFGPGTRLTVL.

The chain employs TRBV6-1 and TRBJ2-7, with a weak D call TRBD2 (5 bases). Germline-derived CDR1 and CDR2 are MNHNS and SASEGT. This CDR3 is built from 14 residues. The germline V and J ends were trimmed by 6 bases and 3 bases, with 15 bases remaining between them. CDR3 amino acids: CASSLLDGIYEQYF. The CDR3 nucleotides are TGTGCCAGCAGCCTCTTGGACGGGATCTACGAGCAGTACTTC.

The chain couples TRBV2 to TRBJ2-2; D possibly corresponds to TRBD1 (5 bases). This CDR3 spans 14 amino acids. V was pared by 1 base and J by 5 bases, with 8 bases between. Germline lookup yields CDR1 SNHLY and CDR2 FYNNEI. The CDR3 region has the DNA TGTGCCAGCAGTGAAGAGACAGTGACCGGGGAGCTGTTTTTT. Translating it yields CASSEETVTGELFF. Complete variable domain (other parts from reference TRBV2 and TRBJ2-2): EPEVTQTPSHQVTQMGQEVILRCVPISNHLYFYWYRQILGQKVEFLVSFYNNEISEKSEIFDDQFSVERPDGSNFTLKIRSTKLEDSAMYFCASSEETVTGELFFGEGSRLTVL.

This clonotype was counted many times. The rearrangement uses TRBV27 and TRBJ2-1, with a weak D call TRBD2 (6 bases). Germline V CDR1 and CDR2: MNHEY, SMNVEV (reference sequence). CDR3 length equals 15 residues. The V gene lost 6 bases and the J gene lost 0 bases, with 12 bases spanning the gap. The CDR3: CASSLDGSSYNEQFF. CDR3 sequence (DNA): TGTGCCAGCAGCTTAGACGGGAGCTCCTACAATGAGCAGTTCTTC.